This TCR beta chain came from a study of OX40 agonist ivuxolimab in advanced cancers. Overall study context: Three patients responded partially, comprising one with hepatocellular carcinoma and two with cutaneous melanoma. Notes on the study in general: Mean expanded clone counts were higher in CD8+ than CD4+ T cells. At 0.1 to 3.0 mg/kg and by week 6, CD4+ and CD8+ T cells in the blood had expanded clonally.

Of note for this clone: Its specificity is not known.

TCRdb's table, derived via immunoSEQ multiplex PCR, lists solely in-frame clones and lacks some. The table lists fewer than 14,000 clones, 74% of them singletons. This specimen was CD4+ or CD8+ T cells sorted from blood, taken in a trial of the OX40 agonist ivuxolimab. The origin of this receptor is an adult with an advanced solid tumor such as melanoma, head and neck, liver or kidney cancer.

The DNA of the CDR3 is TGTGCCAGCAGCTTCCCGCGGGACAGCATCCGGACTGAAGCTTTCTTT. This gives the protein CASSFPRDSIRTEAFF. V gene TRBV11-3 combines with J gene TRBJ1-1, with 7 bases fitting TRBD1. The CDR3 sequence is 16 residues long. V shed 3 bases, J shed 5 bases, and the junction held 12 bases outside the gene matches. CDR1 is SGHNT, CDR2 YENEEA, per germline.